This T cell receptor (beta chain) was captured by sequencing in a study of cytomegalovirus exposure and HLA in healthy donors. Overall study results and limits: The majority of TCR sequences were rare, yet some public TCRs appeared in many donors. Analyzed later, association rates of TCRs varied across HLA loci, with DRB1 most and HLA-C fewest. Reportedly, fewer N-insertions than the 666-donor mean appeared in an Asian-associated ancestry cluster in a later analysis.

There are 13 residues in the CDR3. Germline-derived CDR1 and CDR2 are MNHEY and SMNVEV (reference sequence). PCR employed 60 Vbeta and 13 Jbeta primers. Assay used: immunoSEQ multiplex PCR; TCRdb lists only in-frame clones, some missing. The table lists around 70,000 clones, 75% of them singletons. As to this clone: Its antigen is currently unknown.

Source material: PBMCs. The source is a man in his 70s in good health and CMV-seronegative. The chain carries TRBV27 and TRBJ2-5; D uncertain. The DNA end lines up better with TRBJ2-7; the J call may be wrong. The DNA of the CDR3 is TGTGCCAGCAGTTTCGCGGCTAGCTACGAGCAGTACTTC. Its translation: CASSFAASYEQYF.